Given below is one T cell receptor (beta chain) in context. Per the original data handling: Nucleated cell counts were estimated from reference gene primer amplification. The table came from immunoSEQ multiplex PCR; TCRdb's copy has only in-frame clones and leaves some out. D and trimming were read from the DNA, whereas the V and J calls and clone size are those reported in that table. The table includes roughly 62,000 clones, over 85% detected once. V trimming: 0 bases; J trimming: 4 bases; junction bases outside the gene matches: 0. The CDR3 has 14 residues. Germline CDR1 and CDR2: SGDLS and YYNGEE. The sample originates from a study of blood T cell repertoires in COVID-19. Study-wide context: COVID-19 samples collected from the United States, Italy and Spain covered acute and convalescent phases. PBMCs, B-cell-depleted T cells, or T cells provided the cDNA or gDNA that made up the material.

This TCR was recovered from a human donor in a cohort sampled during active COVID-19. The sample was peripheral blood. V and J are TRBV9 and TRBJ2-3, with TRBD2 matching over 9 bases. The CDR3 loop reads CASSVGTSADTQYF. The CDR3 coding sequence is TGTGCCAGCAGCGTAGGGACTAGCGCAGATACGCAGTATTTT.